A selection of T cell receptor beta chains follows, all from one sample in a study of blood T cell repertoires in COVID-19. Produced via immunoSEQ multiplex PCR; TCRdb's table is partial and in-frame only. Of about 67,000 clones in the sample, roughly 89% were seen once. Sequencing was carried out using peripheral blood. These receptors were collected from a woman of 80 years or more with acute or convalescent COVID-19. The CDR3 runs from the conserved cysteine through the conserved F or W. A D gene is named only where the DNA matches it firmly. Size is stated for part of the rows, as once, few or many counts, or as a class when the clone is expanded.

v_call	d_call	j_call	clone_size	cdr3_length	cdr3_aa	cdr3_nt
TRBV7-3	TRBD2	TRBJ2-1	once	14	CASSLSGRANEQFF	TGTGCCAGCAGCTTGAGCGGGAGGGCCAATGAGCAGTTCTTC
TRBV5-6	TRBD2	TRBJ2-1	.	17	CASSLAAQRGGKNEQFF	TGTGCCAGCAGCTTGGCCGCGCAGCGGGGGGGGAAGAATGAGCAGTTCTTC
TRBV2	.	TRBJ1-2	.	13	CASSRQESYGYTF	TGTGCCAGCAGCCGACAGGAGAGCTATGGCTACACCTTC
TRBV18	.	TRBJ1-1	.	14	CASSVLRENTEAFF	TGTGCCAGCTCGGTTCTGCGTGAGAACACTGAAGCTTTCTTT
TRBV6-5	TRBD1	TRBJ2-1	.	15	CASRIRQGAYNEQFF	TGTGCCAGCAGGATCCGACAGGGGGCCTACAATGAGCAGTTCTTC
TRBV14	.	TRBJ1-1	.	16	CASSQDLWGLVTEAFF	TGTGCCAGCAGCCAAGATCTATGGGGGCTGGTGACTGAAGCTTTCTTT
TRBV5-4	.	TRBJ1-2	.	14	CASSLQGVDYGYTF	TGTGCCAGCAGCTTACAGGGTGTTGACTATGGCTACACCTTC
TRBV15	.	TRBJ1-2	.	12	CATSGRNYGYTF	TGTGCCACCAGCGGCCGTAACTATGGCTACACCTTC
TRBV6-5	TRBD1	TRBJ2-7	.	14	CASGLSGTAYEQYF	TGTGCCAGCGGCTTATCCGGGACAGCCTACGAGCAGTACTTC
TRBV29-1	.	TRBJ1-1	.	12	CSVRRRNTEAFF	TGCAGCGTTCGGCGGCGGAACACTGAAGCTTTCTTT
TRBV27	.	TRBJ2-4	.	20	CASRKEMGRLRGGAKNIQYF	TGTGCCAGCAGGAAAGAGATGGGCCGACTAAGGGGGGGAGCCAAAAACATTCAGTACTTC
TRBV12-3/TRBV12-4	.	TRBJ2-3	.	13	CASVGRLAGTQYF	TGTGCCAGCGTAGGGAGGCTAGCAGGTACGCAGTATTTT
TRBV28	TRBD1	TRBJ2-7	.	14	CASSTSGTAGAQYF	TGTGCCAGCAGTACCTCCGGGACAGCCGGTGCGCAGTACTTC